The 17 T cell receptor beta chains below come from one sample, sequenced in a study of Graves' ophthalmopathy and Graves' hyperthyroidism. Amplification from RNA transcripts yielded the TCR beta CDR3 regions. First-round RT-PCR with HTBI primers preceded a second-round multiplex PCR. TCRdb re-analysed the multiplex PCR reads in MiXCR, keeping a single row per CDR3 protein. The sample has about 150,000 distinct CDR3 sequences; over 35% are singletons. The sample comprised peripheral blood. These receptors were collected from a woman in her 40s with Graves' ophthalmopathy.

The V call is TRBV12-3 or TRBV12-4, the J call TRBJ1-2; the D is unclear. This CDR3 comprises 12 residues. Deletions cut 6 bases from V and 11 bases from J, with 16 bases between. CDR3 residues: CASSMPGSRYTF. CDR3 in DNA: TGTGCCAGCAGCATGCCGGGGTCTCGGTACACCTTC.

The gene calls are TRBV14 and TRBJ1-2; D perhaps matches TRBD1 (6 bases). V lost 0 bases and J lost 11, with 13 bases in between. Germline CDR1 reads SGHDN; CDR2 reads FVKESK. The CDR3 covers 13 residues. The CDR3 DNA reads TGTGCCAGCAGCCAAGAGTCTAACAGGGCATACACCTTC. Translation gives CASSQESNRAYTF.

The rearrangement joins TRBV28 to TRBJ2-5, with 7 bases matching TRBD2. With V trimmed by 5 bases and J by 7 bases, 13 bases remained unmatched. The CDR3 has 15 residues. CDR1 and CDR2 from the germline V gene are MDHEN and SYDVKM. CDR3 residues: CASSPRDYVPGTQYF. The CDR3 nucleotides are TGTGCCAGCAGTCCCAGGGACTACGTACCGGGGACCCAGTACTTC.

This chain joins TRBV7-8 and TRBJ2-4; no reliable D call. Germline lookup yields CDR1 SGHVS and CDR2 FQNEAQ. The CDR3 runs to 13 residues. Trimming removed 5 bases from V and 7 bases from J, with 12 bases in between. The CDR3 loop reads CASSQTPENIQYF. As DNA, the CDR3 is TGTGCCAGCAGCCAAACACCAGAGAACATTCAGTACTTC. Drawing the rest from reference TRBV7-8 and TRBJ2-4, the complete variable domain is GAGVSQSPRYKVAKRGQDVALRCDPISGHVSLFWYQQALGQGPEFLTYFQNEAQLDKSGLPSDRFFAERPEGSVSTLKIQRTQQEDSAVYLCASSQTPENIQYFGAGTRLSVL.

J is TRBJ1-1 and V is TRBV10-3; D possibly corresponds to TRBD1 (6 bases). V gave up 6 bases and J gave up 4 bases, with 15 bases separating them. Looked up from germline, CDR1 is ENHRY and CDR2 is SYGVKD. The CDR3 contains 14 residues. The CDR3 bases are TGTGCCATCAGGCAACAGGGTGAGGGCACTGAAGCTTTCTTT. It yields the protein CAIRQQGEGTEAFF.

This clonotype was seen many times. The chain employs TRBV12-3 or TRBV12-4 and TRBJ2-5; possible D gene TRBD2, 7 bases. This CDR3 contains 17 residues. V was trimmed by 6 bases and J by 3 bases, leaving 23 bases between them. This chain's CDR3 is CASRPRGGSSGEETQYF. CDR3 nucleotides: TGTGCCAGCAGACCAAGGGGGGGGTCCTCCGGGGAAGAGACCCAGTACTTC.

This clonotype was counted ten times or more. The chain joins TRBV28 to TRBJ1-1; TRBD1 matches at 8 bases. Trimming at V came to 4 bases and at J to 3 bases, leaving 4 bases not matched to a gene. The germline V gene has CDR1 MDHEN and CDR2 SYDVKM. The CDR3 loop spans 14 amino acids. The CDR3 region is CASSSGQGDTEAFF. Written as DNA, the CDR3 is TGTGCCAGCAGTTCCGGACAGGGTGACACTGAAGCTTTCTTT. Complete variable domain (other parts from reference TRBV28 and TRBJ1-1): DVKVTQSSRYLVKRTGEKVFLECVQDMDHENMFWYRQDPGLGLRLIYFSYDVKMKEKGDIPEGYSVSREKKERFSLILESASTNQTSMYLCASSSGQGDTEAFFGQGTRLTVV.

This clonotype was observed once. V and J are TRBV12-3 or TRBV12-4 and TRBJ2-2; the D gene could be TRBD1 or TRBD2 (5 bases each). V lost 3 bases and J lost 3, with 8 bases in between. The CDR3 length is 14 residues. In DNA, the CDR3 is TGTGCCAGCAGTTTCCGGGGACACACCGGGGAGCTGTTTTTT. Amino acid sequence: CASSFRGHTGELFF.

This clonotype showed up many times. The rearrangement uses TRBV12-3 or TRBV12-4 and TRBJ1-1; D unresolved. The CDR3 contains 16 residues. Deletions cut 3 bases from V and 0 bases from J, with 14 bases between. This chain's CDR3 is CASSLSPTRVNTEAFF. The CDR3 DNA reads as TGTGCCAGCAGTTTGTCCCCTACAAGGGTGAACACTGAAGCTTTCTTT.

This clonotype was seen only a few times. The V and J genes are TRBV6-1 and TRBJ1-6; TRBD1 aligns across 7 bases. The CDR3 covers 13 residues. The germline gives CDR1 MNHNS, CDR2 SASEGT. Trimming took 4 bases from V and 9 from J; bases not matched to a gene: 3. The CDR3 is CASSGDRVSPLHF. DNA of the CDR3: TGTGCCAGCAGTGGCGACAGGGTTTCACCCCTCCACTTT.

This clonotype was detected ten times or more. The V gene is TRBV3-1, the J gene TRBJ1-1; possibly TRBD1 for D (6 bases). The germline gives CDR1 LGHDT, CDR2 YNNKEL (reference sequence). The germline V and J ends were trimmed by 3 bases and 0 bases, with 14 bases remaining between them. This CDR3 region has 16 residues. CDR3 DNA: TGTGCCAGCAGCCATTTTACGGGGGCACTGAACACTGAAGCTTTCTTT. Its translation: CASSHFTGALNTEAFF.

In its sample, this clonotype was seen many times. The rearrangement links TRBV20-1 to TRBJ2-5; the match to TRBD2 covers 10 bases. The CDR3 is 14 residues long. Germline CDR1 DFQATT, CDR2 SNEGSKA (reference sequence). After removal of 1 base from V and 5 bases from J, the junction contained 4 bases not matched to a gene. In nucleotides, the CDR3 is TGCAGTGCTAGAGCTCCTAGCGGGGGCGAGACCCAGTACTTC. This codes for CSARAPSGGETQYF.

This clonotype has at least ten counts. The J gene is TRBJ1-2, the V gene TRBV29-1; 9 nucleotides agree with TRBD1. Germline CDR1 SQVTM, CDR2 ANQGSEA. The CDR3 runs to 16 residues. V shed 3 bases, J shed 0 bases, and the junction held 8 bases outside the gene matches. The CDR3 is CSVDRRQGVANYGYTF. The CDR3, as DNA: TGCAGCGTTGATAGGAGACAGGGGGTAGCTAACTATGGCTACACCTTC.

Ten or more counts support this clonotype. The CDR3 bases are TGTGCCAGCAGTTACAGCGGGGTGGATAATTCACCCCTCCACTTT. This codes for CASSYSGVDNSPLHF. The rearrangement uses TRBV6-5 and TRBJ1-6; D is unresolved. Trimming took off 2 bases at V and 5 bases at J, with 10 bases between the two ends. There are 15 residues in the CDR3. CDR1 is MNHEY and CDR2 is SVGAGI in the germline V gene.

The sample holds many counts of this clonotype. The V call is TRBV7-9, the J call TRBJ1-2; D is perhaps TRBD1 (5 bases). The germline V and J ends were trimmed by 7 bases and 8 bases, with 11 bases remaining between them. The CDR3 length is 11 residues. CDR1 and CDR2 from the germline V gene are SEHNR and FQNEAQ (reference sequence). The CDR3 nucleotides read TGTGCCAGCACGGTGGGGGGAGGCTACACCTTC. This codes for CASTVGGGYTF.

This clonotype was recorded at least ten times. At one boundary the junction diverges from the germline segment, which might be a read error. The chain joins TRBV2 to TRBJ2-7; D might be TRBD1 or TRBD2, each matching 6 bases. Germline loops: CDR1 SNHLY, CDR2 FYNNEI. The CDR3 has 14 residues. The CDR3 nucleotides are TGTGCCAGCACTGAAGGGGGAGGTGTCGACGAGCAGTACTTC. Its protein product is CASTEGGGVDEQYF. The full variable domain, rest sourced from reference TRBV2 and TRBJ2-7, is EPEVTQTPSHQVTQMGQEVILRCVPISNHLYFYWYRQILGQKVEFLVSFYNNEISEKSEIFDDQFSVERPDGSNFTLKIRSTKLEDSAMYFCASTEGGGVDEQYFGPGTRLTVT.

The sample holds many counts of this clonotype. The V call is TRBV6-2 or TRBV6-3, the J call TRBJ2-7; the D gene is possibly TRBD2 (6 bases). The V end was cut by 7 bases, the J end by 3 bases, with 16 bases between. Germline V gene sequence: CDR1 MNHEY, CDR2 SVGEGT. This CDR3 comprises 14 residues. The CDR3 is CASINPGLFYEQYF. The CDR3 region has the DNA TGTGCCAGCATCAACCCCGGACTATTCTACGAGCAGTACTTC.